Each of the 24 T cell receptor beta chains below was sequenced from the same sample in a study of cytomegalovirus exposure and HLA in healthy donors. Researchers ran the PCR with 60 Vbeta and 13 Jbeta primers. Produced via immunoSEQ multiplex PCR; TCRdb's table is partial and in-frame only. The sample records about 120,000 clones, more than 65% being singletons. Sequencing was done on a sample of PBMCs. The receptors derive from a male donor in good health and CMV-seropositive.

The V call is TRBV7-8, the J call TRBJ2-5; 7 bases are shared with TRBD2. The J call is uncertain, as TRBJ2-7 better fits the DNA end. Germline loops: CDR1 SGHVS, CDR2 FQNEAQ. This CDR3 has 15 amino acids. The CDR3 loop is CASSLPPRGEYEQYF. The CDR3, as DNA: TGTGCCAGCAGCTTACCCCCCCGGGGGGAATACGAGCAGTACTTC.

The CDR3 sequence: CASEGKGEQYF. Here the CDR3 DNA reads TGTGCCAGCGAGGGAAAGGGCGAGCAGTACTTC. The chain joins TRBV2 to TRBJ2-7; D possibly corresponds to TRBD2 (5 bases). The V end lost 8 bases, the J end lost 6 bases, and 11 bases lay between the germline ends. In germline, CDR1 is SNHLY, CDR2 FYNNEI. The CDR3 is 11 residues long.

The CDR3 DNA follows: TGTGCCAGCAGTCCCCGGACAGGGGGCACTGAAGCTTTCTTT. Residues: CASSPRTGGTEAFF. The J gene is TRBJ1-1, the V gene TRBV28; 10 bases align to TRBD1. The CDR3 contains 14 residues. In germline, CDR1 is MDHEN, CDR2 SYDVKM. Trimming took 5 bases from V and 4 from J; bases not matched to a gene: 4.

This clone was seen a few times. CDR3 in amino acids: CASSLGGSGSTHEQYF. CDR3 nucleotides: TGTGCCAGCAGCTTAGGTGGTAGCGGGAGTACCCACGAGCAGTACTTC. The rearrangement uses TRBV7-2 and TRBJ2-7, with TRBD2 identical over 9 bases. The V gene's germline CDR1 is SGHTA and CDR2 FQGNSA. The trim removed 1 base at V and 5 bases at J, leaving 9 bases unmatched. This CDR3 region has 16 residues.

The rearrangement joins TRBV27 to TRBJ2-5; no firm D call. The CDR3 runs 14 residues. V lost 6 bases, J lost 0 bases, and 11 bases lay in between. Germline values: CDR1 MNHEY, CDR2 SMNVEV (reference sequence). CDR3 nucleotides: TGTGCCAGCAGACAACACGGGTACCAAGAGACCCAGTACTTC. This gives the protein CASRQHGYQETQYF.

There are a few counts of this clone. The chain is built from TRBV4-2 and TRBJ2-3; D uncertain. The CDR3 totals 16 residues. Deletions cut 0 bases from V and 0 bases from J, with 10 bases between. CDR1 and CDR2 (germline): LGHNA, YNFKEQ. The DNA of the CDR3 is TGTGCCAGCAGCCAAGATTGGGCTGTCAGCACAGATACGCAGTATTTT. Translated: CASSQDWAVSTDTQYF.

The chain has TRBV2 and TRBJ1-1; TRBD1 matches 8 bases. Germline V gene lookup returns CDR1 SNHLY and CDR2 FYNNEI. The CDR3 has 14 amino acids. With V trimmed by 5 bases and J by 6 bases, 8 bases remained unmatched. This CDR3 is CASSPRQGPAEAFF. CDR3 DNA: TGTGCCAGCAGTCCTAGACAGGGGCCTGCTGAAGCTTTCTTT.

The V and J genes are TRBV27 and TRBJ1-1; 8 bases are a match to TRBD1. The CDR3 runs to 14 residues. Germline CDR1 is MNHEY and CDR2 is SMNVEV (reference sequence). V was clipped by 6 bases and J by 5 bases; unmatched bases: 8. The DNA for the CDR3 is TGTGCCAGCAGCAGACAGGGGAGTTCGACTGAAGCTTTCTTT. It translates to CASSRQGSSTEAFF.

The chain employs TRBV21-1 and TRBJ2-5; the table's D call, TRBD1, has no DNA check behind it. TRBV21-1 is listed as a pseudogene. The CDR3 sequence is 15 residues long. CDR3 DNA sequence: TGTGCCAGCGAACCCGGGACAGGGTACCAAGAGACCCAGTACTTC. Translation: CASEPGTGYQETQYF.

V gene TRBV2 combines with J gene TRBJ2-3; 7 bases align to TRBD2. This CDR3 has 16 residues. Germline V gene lookup returns CDR1 SNHLY and CDR2 FYNNEI. V was clipped by 5 bases and J by 4 bases; unmatched bases: 12. The DNA of the CDR3 is TGTGCCAGCAGTCCTCGGGCTAGCGGAGGGGCAGATACGCAGTATTTT. Translation: CASSPRASGGADTQYF.

The chain uses TRBV28 and TRBJ2-1; 12 bases line up with TRBD2. Per the germline V gene, CDR1 is MDHEN and CDR2 is SYDVKM. Trimming removed 0 bases from V and 9 bases from J; junction bases left unmatched: 0. The CDR3 sequence is 14 residues long. CDR3 in DNA: TGTGCCAGCAGTTTATGGACTAGCGGGAGTGAGCAGTTCTTC. Its translation is CASSLWTSGSEQFF. Drawing the rest from reference TRBV28 and TRBJ2-1, the complete variable domain is DVKVTQSSRYLVKRTGEKVFLECVQDMDHENMFWYRQDPGLGLRLIYFSYDVKMKEKGDIPEGYSVSREKKERFSLILESASTNQTSMYLCASSLWTSGSEQFFGPGTRLTVL.

The table lists this clone with a count of one. This chain connects TRBV5-1 to TRBJ1-4; D ambiguous. Germline V lookup: CDR1 SGHRS, CDR2 YFSETQ. Trimming removed 0 bases from V and 0 bases from J, with 9 bases in between. CDR3 length equals 16 residues. CDR3 coding DNA: TGCGCCAGCAGCTTGGGACTTTCTGCAACTAATGAAAAACTGTTTTTT. Its translation: CASSLGLSATNEKLFF.

The chain carries TRBV5-1 and TRBJ2-5; D is undetermined. The CDR3 runs 14 residues. CDR1 is SGHRS and CDR2 is YFSETQ in the germline V gene. V lost 3 bases and J 1 base, leaving 10 bases between the germline ends. DNA of the CDR3: TGCGCCAGCAGCTCGACTCACCCCCAAGAGACCCAGTACTTC. Protein: CASSSTHPQETQYF. The full variable domain, rest sourced from reference TRBV5-1 and TRBJ2-5, is KAGVTQTPRYLIKTRGQQVTLSCSPISGHRSVSWYQQTPGQGLQFLFEYFSETQRNKGNFPGRFSGRQFSNSRSEMNVSTLELGDSALYLCASSSTHPQETQYFGPGTRLLVL.

This clone was observed once. V and J are TRBV6-5 and TRBJ1-2; D not resolved. The CDR3 is 11 residues long. Germline V gene lookup returns CDR1 MNHEY and CDR2 SVGAGI. V was shortened by 8 bases and J by 8 bases, with 12 bases between the two germline ends. The CDR3 is CASGAGVGYTF. CDR3 DNA: TGTGCCAGCGGAGCCGGGGTCGGCTACACCTTC.

Only one count was recorded for this clone. V is TRBV13 and J is TRBJ2-1, with D hard to call. The length of the CDR3 is 12 residues. Germline values: CDR1 PRHDT, CDR2 FYEKMQ (reference sequence). Trimming stripped 2 bases from V and 9 bases from J, with 8 bases between. The CDR3 loop reads CASSLSQSEQFF. CDR3 sequence (DNA): TGTGCCAGCAGCTTATCACAGAGTGAGCAGTTCTTC.

This rearrangement joins TRBV27 to TRBJ2-1; 8 nucleotides match TRBD1. The germline V gene encodes CDR1 MNHEY and CDR2 SMNVEV (reference sequence). With 5 bases clipped from V and 9 bases from J, the junction kept 15 bases outside the gene matches. The CDR3 spans 16 residues. For the CDR3, the DNA is TGTGCCAGCAGTATATTATGGACAGGGTCTGGGACTGAGCAGTTCTTC. Residues: CASSILWTGSGTEQFF.

V and J are TRBV7-8 and TRBJ2-7, with 8 nucleotides matching TRBD1. Germline CDR1 SGHVS, CDR2 FQNEAQ. The V and J ends lost 3 bases and 3 bases, in that order; junction bases with no gene match: 7. The CDR3 is 15 residues long. The CDR3 coding sequence is TGTGCCAGCAGCTTCTACGGACAGGGCGACTACGAGCAGTACTTC. It yields the protein CASSFYGQGDYEQYF.

The DNA for the CDR3 is TGTGCCAGCAGTGAAAGGACAGTGCATCAGCCCCAGCATTTT. Protein sequence: CASSERTVHQPQHF. The chain recombines TRBV2 with TRBJ1-5; tentative D call: TRBD1 (6 bases). The CDR3 totals 14 residues. Per germline, CDR1 SNHLY and CDR2 FYNNEI. V lost 2 bases to trimming and J lost 5 bases, with 10 bases between them.

This chain's CDR3 is CASRTGTGEEQYF. CDR3 nucleotides: TGTGCCAGCAGGACCGGGACGGGAGAAGAGCAGTACTTC. The rearrangement links TRBV2 to TRBJ2-7; D perhaps matches TRBD2 (6 bases). The CDR3 is 13 amino acids. Germline V lookup: CDR1 SNHLY, CDR2 FYNNEI. The V end lost 6 bases, the J end lost 7 bases, and 16 bases lay between the germline ends.

V gene TRBV6-5 combines with J gene TRBJ2-7; 8 nucleotides align to TRBD1. V shed 4 bases, J shed 2 bases, and the junction held 4 bases outside the gene matches. Germline CDR1 reads MNHEY; CDR2 reads SVGAGI. CDR3 length equals 14 residues. The CDR3 here is CASSSAGGPYEQYF. The CDR3 nucleotides read TGTGCCAGCAGTTCTGCAGGGGGCCCCTACGAGCAGTACTTC.

The chain combines TRBV7-7 with TRBJ2-3, with a weak D call TRBD2 (7 bases). Germline CDR1 reads SSHAT; CDR2 reads FNYEAQ (reference sequence). V lost 5 bases and J lost 2, with 14 bases in between. The CDR3 is 15 amino acids. As DNA, the CDR3 is TGTGCCAGCAGCCCCCGACGGGGGGCCACAGATACGCAGTATTTT. Protein sequence: CASSPRRGATDTQYF. Variable domain in full (rest from reference TRBV7-7 and TRBJ2-3): GAGVSQSPRYKVTKRGQDVTLRCDPISSHATLYWYQQALGQGPEFLTYFNYEAQPDKSGLPSDRFSAERPEGSISTLTIQRTEQRDSAMYRCASSPRRGATDTQYFGPGTRLTVL.

The CDR3 sequence is CASSLEGGYEQYF. The CDR3 coding sequence is TGTGCCAGCAGCTTAGAAGGGGGCTACGAGCAGTACTTC. The chain has TRBV7-9 and TRBJ2-7; perhaps TRBD1 as D (6 bases). The CDR3 is 13 residues long. CDR1 and CDR2 (germline): SEHNR, FQNEAQ (reference sequence). The ends were cut back, 1 base at V and 3 bases at J, with 7 bases in the middle.

This clone came up a few times. The V gene is TRBV28, the J gene TRBJ1-2; perhaps TRBD1 as D (5 bases). Germline values: CDR1 MDHEN, CDR2 SYDVKM. The CDR3 runs 13 residues. Trimming removed 10 bases at V and 2 bases at J, with 14 bases between. The CDR3 region is CAIFDRSNYGYTF. The CDR3, as DNA: TGTGCCATTTTCGACAGATCGAACTATGGCTACACCTTC.

This clone was recorded a few times. The chain is built from TRBV7-2 and TRBJ2-7; TRBD2 agrees at 9 bases. V shed 0 bases and J 0 bases; nucleotides not matched to a gene: 0. CDR1 is SGHTA, CDR2 FQGNSA, per germline. This CDR3 is 15 amino acids long. CDR3 DNA: TGTGCCAGCAGCTTAGCTAGCGGGGGCTCCTACGAGCAGTACTTC. Translating it yields CASSLASGGSYEQYF.